This T cell receptor beta chain was retrieved from a study of CD8 T cells in ankylosing spondylitis. Germline-derived CDR1 and CDR2 are DFQATT and SNEGSKA (reference sequence). The CDR3 runs 11 residues. Deletions cut 3 bases from V and 10 bases from J, with 10 bases between. Points from the study as a whole: The clones that were linked to disease were reported to be significantly enriched in matched synovial fluid samples from ankylosing spondylitis patients. The authors found the disease-linked clones to be CD8+ and relatively rare in peripheral blood. Blood of patients with ankylosing spondylitis appeared to be characterized by a TCR beta motif of eight highly homologous variants.

On this clonotype: Its matching antigen is unknown.

Construction of TCR beta libraries was performed using quantitative 5'-RACE with molecular barcodes. TCRdb itself ran the 5' RACE reads through MiXCR, one entry per CDR3 protein. The sample consists of 100,000 or so distinct CDR3 sequences, just under 9% of them appearing once. The origin of this receptor is a male donor with ankylosing spondylitis. The chain joins TRBV20-1 to TRBJ2-1, with D uncertain. Sequencing was carried out using blood, either unsorted or a sorted T cell fraction (not recorded which). CDR3 bases: TGCAGTGCTAGGGTGGGCCCCGAGCAGTTCTTC. Protein product: CSARVGPEQFF.